The sequence of this T cell receptor beta chain was determined in a study of OX40 agonist ivuxolimab in advanced cancers. The table lists this clone with a count of one. Generated by immunoSEQ multiplex PCR, the TCRdb table keeps only in-frame clones and is missing some. Of about 95,000 clones listed, roughly 88% were seen once; the top ten hold around 4%. CDR1 is LNHDA, CDR2 SQIVND, per germline (reference sequence). Trimming took 3 bases from V and 7 from J, leaving 16 bases between them. The CDR3 runs 15 residues. This clonotype originated in an adult with an advanced solid tumor such as melanoma, head and neck, liver or kidney cancer. The chain uses TRBV19 and TRBJ2-1; D unresolved. The specimen was CD4+ or CD8+ T cells sorted from blood, collected in a trial of the OX40 agonist ivuxolimab. For the CDR3, the DNA is TGTGCCAGTAGTATGGGTCCCGGGTTTGGGAATGAGCAGTTCTTC. Translating it yields CASSMGPGFGNEQFF.